The clone carrying this TCR beta chain has a single count. Trimming stripped 4 bases from V and 4 bases from J, with 18 bases between. Germline V lookup: CDR1 SGHRS, CDR2 YFSETQ. The CDR3 runs to 15 residues. In the original workflow: Quantification of nucleated cells was approximated via reference gene primer amplification. The table came from immunoSEQ multiplex PCR; TCRdb's copy has only in-frame clones and leaves some out. V and J calls plus clone size are reproduced from that table; the DNA served to infer D and trimming. The sample gives approximately 140,000 clones, 75% to 90% of which show up once; roughly an eighth is in the top ten. The data belong to a study of blood T cell repertoires in COVID-19. Study context: Some COVID-19 samples were acute and others convalescent; all came from the United States, Italy and Spain. The analysed material was cDNA or gDNA that came from T cells, B-cell-depleted T cells, or PBMCs.

The chain combines TRBV5-1 with TRBJ2-7; perhaps TRBD1 as D (6 bases). The sequence was collected from a man aged 18 to 29 with COVID-19, enrolled during active disease. Sequenced: peripheral blood. The DNA for the CDR3 is TGCGCCAGCAGCATTGATAAGGGACATCCTTACGAGCAGTACTTC. Protein product: CASSIDKGHPYEQYF.